This T cell receptor beta chain was documented in a study of blood T cell repertoires in COVID-19. Study at large: From T cells, B-cell-depleted T cells, or PBMCs came the material, which was cDNA or gDNA.

TCRdb's copy holds only in-frame clones and misses some; the assay was immunoSEQ multiplex PCR. The sample records under 250,000 clones, about 90% being singletons. Per germline, CDR1 MGHDK and CDR2 SYGVNS. Trimming left V 4 bases short and J 9 bases short, with 15 bases between. The CDR3 has 13 residues. The TCR sequence derives from a woman aged 25 to 39 with acute COVID-19. The chain is built from TRBV25-1 and TRBJ1-2; D is possibly TRBD1 (6 bases). Sequencing used PBMCs or T cells enriched from blood (not recorded which). CDR3 in amino acids: CASSVHTGQSYTF. The DNA of the CDR3 is TGTGCCAGCAGTGTTCATACAGGACAGAGCTACACCTTC.